The rows below give T cell receptor beta chains drawn from one sample of a study of blood T cell repertoires in COVID-19. TCRdb's copy holds only in-frame clones and misses some; the assay was immunoSEQ multiplex PCR. The repertoire holds some 120,000 clones, with roughly 88% as singletons. The specimen was peripheral blood. These receptor sequences come from a middle-aged man with acute or convalescent COVID-19. Each CDR3 is given with its conserved first and last residue. D genes are given only for firm matches. Clone size is given for some rows only: seen once, a few or many times, or a class if the clone is expanded.

.	TRBV27	TRBD1	13	TRBJ2-3	TGTGCCACCAAACAGGGGTTCGAAGATACGCAGTATTTT	CATKQGFEDTQYF
.	TRBV29-1	.	15	TRBJ2-1	TGCAGCGTTGAAGGGTCGGTAAGCTCCTACAATGAGCAGTTCTTC	CSVEGSVSSYNEQFF
.	TRBV5-4	TRBD2	16	TRBJ2-1	TGTGCCAGCAGTTCTCTAGCGGGATCCGCCTACAATGAGCAGTTCTTC	CASSSLAGSAYNEQFF
.	TRBV11-2	.	13	TRBJ2-1	TGTGCCAGCAGGAGGACTGGGAAGCAAGAGCAGTTCTTC	CASRRTGKQEQFF
.	TRBV7-2	TRBD1	15	TRBJ1-3	TGTGCCAGCAGCTTGGACAGGGGTCCTGGAAACACCATATATTTT	CASSLDRGPGNTIYF
once	TRBV21-1	.	16	TRBJ2-2	TGTGCCAGCAGGGGGAGACTAGCGGGTTTCACCGGGGAGCTGTTTTTT	CASRGRLAGFTGELFF
.	TRBV5-1	TRBD1	14	TRBJ2-1	TGCGCCAGCAGCTTACAGGGGGCTTCCAATGAGCAGTTCTTC	CASSLQGASNEQFF
.	TRBV13	.	13	TRBJ2-5	TGTGCCAGCAGCTTAGTTGGAGGAGAGACCCAGTACTTC	CASSLVGGETQYF
.	TRBV4-1	.	14	TRBJ2-1	TGCGCCAGCAGCCAAAAAGGGATAGCGGTTGAGCAGTTCTTC	CASSQKGIAVEQFF
few	TRBV11-2	.	15	TRBJ1-1	TGTGCCAGCAGCCCCGGTGGCCAGGGAGGTACTGAAGCTTTCTTT	CASSPGGQGGTEAFF
once	TRBV5-6	TRBD1	15	TRBJ1-1	TGTGCCAGCAGCTTGATCGGGACAGGGAGCACTGAAGCTTTCTTT	CASSLIGTGSTEAFF
.	TRBV19	TRBD2	17	TRBJ2-4	TGTGCCAGTAGTCTGCAGGGAGGGCCCCTAACCAAAAACATTCAGTACTTC	CASSLQGGPLTKNIQYF
.	TRBV11-2	.	17	TRBJ2-7	TGTGCCAGCAGCTTAGATGGTAGGGCAGGGGCTCCCTACGAGCAGTACTTC	CASSLDGRAGAPYEQYF
.	TRBV18	TRBD1	15	TRBJ2-7	TGTGCCAGCTCACCACCCGGGACAGGGTTCTACGAGCAGTACTTC	CASSPPGTGFYEQYF
.	TRBV24-1	.	17	TRBJ1-2	TGTGCCACCAGTGATTCCGTTGGGGCAGGGGATAACTATGGCTACACCTTC	CATSDSVGAGDNYGYTF
.	TRBV19	.	14	TRBJ1-6	TGTGCCAGTAGTACCGGGGGGTCTAATTCACCCCTCCACTTT	CASSTGGSNSPLHF
.	TRBV6-5	TRBD2	15	TRBJ2-7	TGTGCCAGCACTGTGACTAGCGGAAGATCCTACGAGCAGTACTTC	CASTVTSGRSYEQYF
.	TRBV11-2	TRBD2	15	TRBJ2-1	TGTGCCAGCAGCTTCCTAGCGGGACGGAACAATGAGCAGTTCTTC	CASSFLAGRNNEQFF
.	TRBV6-4	TRBD2	15	TRBJ2-5	TGTGCCAGCAGAGTTTTTCGGGAGGCCCAAGAGACCCAGTACTTC	CASRVFREAQETQYF
.	TRBV19	.	11	TRBJ2-5	TGTGCCAGTAGCAACCAAGAGACCCAGTACTTC	CASSNQETQYF
.	TRBV3-1/TRBV3-2	.	18	TRBJ2-5	TGTGCCAGCAGCCAAGAAACACATCGGGTCAGGGGGGAGGAGACCCAGTACTTC	CASSQETHRVRGEETQYF
.	TRBV4-1	.	13	TRBJ2-1	TGCGCCAGCAGCCCTAGCTCCTACAATGAGCAGTTCTTC	CASSPSSYNEQFF
.	TRBV30	TRBD1	13	TRBJ1-5	TGTGCCTGGAGTGTTGACAGGGAACAGCCCCAGCATTTT	CAWSVDREQPQHF
.	TRBV5-4	.	15	TRBJ2-1	TGTGCCAGCTTACTCGTCGGGGGCTCCTACAATGAGCAGTTCTTC	CASLLVGGSYNEQFF
.	TRBV2	.	14	TRBJ2-1	TGTGCCAGCAGTGAAGCGCGGCTTCCCAATGAGCAGTTCTTC	CASSEARLPNEQFF
.	TRBV7-2	.	14	TRBJ1-2	TGTGCCAGCAGCTTAGCTTTGGACAGCTATGGCTACACCTTC	CASSLALDSYGYTF
once	TRBV11-2	.	12	TRBJ2-1	TGTGCCAGCAGCTTAGACATCCATGAGCAGTTCTTC	CASSLDIHEQFF
.	TRBV18	.	16	TRBJ2-1	TGTGCCAGCTCACCACTCGCGGATCTTGGAATGGGTGAGCAGTTCTTC	CASSPLADLGMGEQFF
few	TRBV30	.	15	TRBJ1-3	TGTGCCTGGAGTCGAGACTCGGGCTCTGGAAACACCATATATTTT	CAWSRDSGSGNTIYF
.	TRBV6-5	TRBD1	13	TRBJ1-6	TGTGCCAGCAGTTGGGACAGGAATTCACCCCTCCACTTT	CASSWDRNSPLHF
.	TRBV19	.	15	TRBJ2-4	TGTGCCAGTAGACAGGCCGGGACACACAAAAACATTCAGTACTTC	CASRQAGTHKNIQYF
.	TRBV18	TRBD1	15	TRBJ2-5	TGTGCCAGCTCATCAAGGACAGGGAGGAGAGAGACCCAGTACTTC	CASSSRTGRRETQYF
.	TRBV4-1	TRBD2	17	TRBJ2-1	TGCGCCAGCAGCCAATCATTACTACCCGGACTAGCGGATGAGCAGTTCTTC	CASSQSLLPGLADEQFF
once	TRBV28	.	15	TRBJ1-5	TGTGCCAGCAGTTTGGGGGGGCTGGACAATCAGCCCCAGCATTTT	CASSLGGLDNQPQHF
.	TRBV6-5	TRBD2	16	TRBJ2-1	TGTGCCAGCAGTTCCTTGACTAGCGGGGCCTACAATGAGCAGTTCTTC	CASSSLTSGAYNEQFF
.	TRBV9	TRBD2	16	TRBJ2-7	TGTGCCAGCAGCGGGACTAGCGGGAGTTCCTCCTACGAGCAGTACTTC	CASSGTSGSSSYEQYF
.	TRBV3-1/TRBV3-2	.	13	TRBJ1-2	TGTGCCAGCAGCGGCAGGGGTAACTATGGCTACACCTTC	CASSGRGNYGYTF
.	TRBV9	TRBD1	15	TRBJ2-2	TGTGCCAGCAGCTCCGGGACAGGCAACACCGGGGAGCTGTTTTTT	CASSSGTGNTGELFF
.	TRBV19	TRBD1	15	TRBJ1-2	TGTGCCAGTAGTATACCCGGGACAGGTCCCTATGGCTACACCTTC	CASSIPGTGPYGYTF
few	TRBV4-3	.	16	TRBJ2-2	TGCGCCAGCAGCCAATTGGTAGCGGCGAACACCGGGGAGCTGTTTTTT	CASSQLVAANTGELFF
.	TRBV4-2	.	16	TRBJ1-2	TGTGCCAGCAGCCAAGTGGGGGGGCGGTTTTATTATGGCTACACCTTC	CASSQVGGRFYYGYTF
.	TRBV6-6	TRBD1	14	TRBJ1-2	TGTGCCAGCACTCCGACAGGGCCCTTCTATGGCTACACCTTC	CASTPTGPFYGYTF
.	TRBV6-1	.	14	TRBJ1-6	TGTGCCAGCAGTTATGCAGATTATGGTTCACCCCTCCACTTT	CASSYADYGSPLHF
.	TRBV28	.	14	TRBJ1-2	TGTGCCAGCGAACCCCCAGGCGCTCTCTATGGCTACACCTTC	CASEPPGALYGYTF
.	TRBV30	.	14	TRBJ2-5	TGTGCCTGGAGTGGGACGGGAGCGGGAGAGACCCAGTACTTC	CAWSGTGAGETQYF
.	TRBV12-3/TRBV12-4	TRBD1	13	TRBJ2-5	TGTGCCAGCAGCGGGACAGGCCAAGAGACCCAGTACTTC	CASSGTGQETQYF
.	TRBV30	.	13	TRBJ2-5	TGTGCCTGGGGTAACGTTAGGGGGGAGACCCAGTACTTC	CAWGNVRGETQYF
.	TRBV4-3	TRBD1	18	TRBJ1-3	TGCGCCAGCAGCCAAGATCCTGGACAGGGAGGTTCTGGAAACACCATATATTTT	CASSQDPGQGGSGNTIYF
.	TRBV27	.	14	TRBJ2-1	TGTGCCAGCAGTTTATCCCGCACTTACAATGAGCAGTTCTTC	CASSLSRTYNEQFF
.	TRBV25-1	.	14	TRBJ2-7	TGTGCCAGCCGGCCGGAGCGGGTCCCCTACGAGCAGTACTTC	CASRPERVPYEQYF
.	TRBV11-3	.	13	TRBJ1-1	TGTGCCAGCAGCTTAGAGCAGGGATCTGAAGCTTTCTTT	CASSLEQGSEAFF
.	TRBV21-1	.	16	TRBJ2-2	TGTGCCAGCAGCAACACCGGGACAAGTAACACCGGGGAGCTGTTTTTT	CASSNTGTSNTGELFF
.	TRBV7-8	TRBD2	16	TRBJ2-3	TGTGCCAGCAGCTTAGTAACCGGGAGGGCCGCAGATACGCAGTATTTT	CASSLVTGRAADTQYF
.	TRBV6-5	.	15	TRBJ1-5	TGTGCCAGCAGTTACCGGGGGATTGGCAATCAGCCCCAGCATTTT	CASSYRGIGNQPQHF
.	TRBV4-2	TRBD2	18	TRBJ2-1	TGTGCCAGCAGCCAAGACTCCTCTTTAGCGGGAGAGCGCAATGAGCAGTTCTTC	CASSQDSSLAGERNEQFF
.	TRBV18	TRBD1	15	TRBJ1-6	TGTGCCAGCCGGACAGGGGGACAAAATAATTCACCCCTCCACTTT	CASRTGGQNNSPLHF
.	TRBV21-1	.	15	TRBJ2-5	TGTGCCAGCAGAAAAGGACGGGAGTCCCAAGAGACCCAGTACTTC	CASRKGRESQETQYF
.	TRBV5-6	TRBD1	15	TRBJ1-4	TGTGCCAGCAGCTTGGGGACAGGGGTTGGTGAAAAACTGTTTTTT	CASSLGTGVGEKLFF
.	TRBV4-1	.	17	TRBJ2-2	TGCGCCAGCAGCCAAGATTCGGAGCAGGTGGAGGCCGGGGAGCTGTTTTTT	CASSQDSEQVEAGELFF